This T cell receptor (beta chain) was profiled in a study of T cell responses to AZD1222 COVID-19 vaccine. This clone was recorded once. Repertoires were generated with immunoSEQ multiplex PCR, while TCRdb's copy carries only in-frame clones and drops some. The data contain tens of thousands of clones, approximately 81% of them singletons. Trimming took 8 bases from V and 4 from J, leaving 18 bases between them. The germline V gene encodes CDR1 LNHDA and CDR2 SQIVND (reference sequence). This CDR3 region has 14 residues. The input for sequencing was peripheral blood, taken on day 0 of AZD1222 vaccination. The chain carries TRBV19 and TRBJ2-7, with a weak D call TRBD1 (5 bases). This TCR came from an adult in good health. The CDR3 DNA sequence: TGTGCCAGTGCCCAGGTGCAGGGTCGGTACGAGCAGTACTTC. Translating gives CASAQVQGRYEQYF.